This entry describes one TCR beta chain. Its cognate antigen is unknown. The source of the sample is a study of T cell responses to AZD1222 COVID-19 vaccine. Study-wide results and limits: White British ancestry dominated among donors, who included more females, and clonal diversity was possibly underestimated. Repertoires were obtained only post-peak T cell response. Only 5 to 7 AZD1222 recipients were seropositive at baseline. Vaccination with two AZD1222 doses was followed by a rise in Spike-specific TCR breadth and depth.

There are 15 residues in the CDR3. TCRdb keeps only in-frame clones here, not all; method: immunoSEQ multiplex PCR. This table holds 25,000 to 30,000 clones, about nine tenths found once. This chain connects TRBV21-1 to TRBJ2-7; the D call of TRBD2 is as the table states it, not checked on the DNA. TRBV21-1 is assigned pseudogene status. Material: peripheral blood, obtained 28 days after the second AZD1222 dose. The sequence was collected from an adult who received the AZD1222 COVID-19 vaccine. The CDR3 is CASSPKRGRAYEQYF. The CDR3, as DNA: TGTGCCAGCAGCCCGAAAAGAGGGAGGGCCTACGAGCAGTACTTC.